This passage covers 25 T cell receptor beta chains from one sample sequenced in a study of blood T cell repertoires in COVID-19. This table comes from immunoSEQ multiplex PCR, and its TCRdb copy is limited to in-frame clones, with some not included. Seen here are more than 95,000 clones, around 90% observed once, and the top ten hold 2.1%. The sample was peripheral blood. These receptor sequences come from a man aged 50 or older with COVID-19, enrolled during active disease.

CDR3 protein: CASSATDVGLAVYNEQFF. CDR3 bases: TGTGCCAGCAGCGCCACGGACGTCGGACTAGCGGTATACAATGAGCAGTTCTTC. The rearrangement joins TRBV9 to TRBJ2-1, with 10 nucleotides matching TRBD2. The trim removed 3 bases at V and 4 bases at J, leaving 13 bases unmatched. This CDR3 has 18 residues. Germline assignment: CDR1 SGDLS and CDR2 YYNGEE.

This chain joins TRBV5-1 and TRBJ2-7, with TRBD2 identical over 10 bases. J gave up 5 bases and V 3 bases, and 5 bases lay outside the gene matches. The CDR3 spans 14 residues. Germline V lookup: CDR1 SGHRS, CDR2 YFSETQ. The DNA of the CDR3 is TGCGCCAGCAGCTCTCTAGCGGGAGAAGACGAGCAGTACTTC. It yields the protein CASSSLAGEDEQYF.

The chain couples TRBV4-3 to TRBJ1-1; 8 bases are a match to TRBD1. This CDR3 region has 15 residues. Unmatched junction bases numbered 13, after V lost 1 base and J lost 12 bases. CDR1 and CDR2 (germline): LGHNA, YSLEER. This CDR3 reads CASSQGRSGGSSSFF. The CDR3 DNA is TGCGCCAGCAGCCAAGGGCGTTCAGGGGGCTCGTCATCTTTCTTT.

The V and J genes are TRBV9 and TRBJ2-3; TRBD2 matches at 14 bases. CDR1 is SGDLS, CDR2 YYNGEE, per germline. The V and J ends lost 2 bases and 0 bases, in that order; junction bases with no gene match: 2. This CDR3 spans 17 amino acids. This CDR3 reads CASSVGTSGGSTDTQYF. CDR3 in DNA: TGTGCCAGCAGCGTGGGGACTAGCGGGGGTAGCACAGATACGCAGTATTTT.

The gene calls are TRBV28 and TRBJ2-7; tentatively, D is TRBD1 (5 bases). CDR3 size: 15 residues. CDR1 is MDHEN, CDR2 SYDVKM, per germline. V gave up 5 bases and J gave up 4 bases, with 18 bases separating them. CDR3 coding DNA: TGTGCCAGCAGTCCCCACTGGTGGGGCAAATACGAGCAGTACTTC. Translated: CASSPHWWGKYEQYF.

This sequence joins TRBV5-1 and TRBJ1-2; the D gene is possibly TRBD1 (5 bases). The ends were cut back, 2 bases at V and 6 bases at J, with 8 bases in the middle. The length of the CDR3 is 12 residues. CDR1 and CDR2 (germline): SGHRS, YFSETQ. The CDR3 reads CASSFQGDGYTF. CDR3 DNA sequence: TGCGCCAGCAGCTTCCAGGGTGATGGCTACACCTTC.

The chain joins TRBV15 to TRBJ2-1; D perhaps matches TRBD1 (6 bases). CDR1 and CDR2 (germline): LNHNV, YYDKDF (reference sequence). The CDR3 has 14 residues. The V end lost 6 bases, the J end lost 9 bases, and 18 bases lay between the germline ends. CDR3 amino acids: CATRVGQTSVEQFF. The CDR3 DNA sequence: TGTGCCACCAGAGTTGGACAGACCTCCGTTGAGCAGTTCTTC.

The chain uses TRBV6-5 and TRBJ2-1; 9 bases are shared with TRBD1. Germline V CDR1 and CDR2: MNHEY, SVGAGI. CDR3 size: 16 residues. Trimming removed 3 bases from V and 4 bases from J; junction bases left unmatched: 7. In DNA form, the CDR3 reads TGTGCCAGCAGTTATACAGGGGGCGCGGGATACAATGAGCAGTTCTTC. Protein sequence: CASSYTGGAGYNEQFF.

V usage is TRBV29-1 and J usage is TRBJ2-7; no definite D call. The CDR3 loop spans 11 amino acids. Germline CDR1 SQVTM, CDR2 ANQGSEA. V lost 4 bases and J lost 0, with 4 bases in between. CDR3 DNA sequence: TGCAGCGTTGGGAGCTCCTACGAGCAGTACTTC. This gives the protein CSVGSSYEQYF.

J is TRBJ1-2 and V is TRBV7-2; no reliable D call. The CDR3 is made up of 14 amino acids. CDR1 is SGHTA and CDR2 is FQGNSA in the germline V gene. V lost 5 bases and J 6 bases, leaving 16 bases between the germline ends. This CDR3 is CASSHTLSQDGYTF. CDR3 bases: TGTGCCAGCAGCCACACCCTATCCCAGGATGGCTACACCTTC.

The chain has TRBV30 and TRBJ1-6; no reliable D call. The CDR3 spans 13 residues. The germline V and J ends were trimmed by 3 bases and 6 bases, with 9 bases remaining between them. Germline V gives CDR1 GTSNPN, CDR2 SVGIG (reference sequence). This chain's CDR3 is CAWRTSGNSPLHF. In DNA form, the CDR3 reads TGTGCCTGGAGAACGAGTGGTAATTCACCCCTCCACTTT.

The chain employs TRBV28 and TRBJ1-3, with a possible D match to TRBD1 (5 bases). The V gene lost 5 bases and the J gene lost 2 bases, with 13 bases spanning the gap. The CDR3 length is 15 residues. Per germline, CDR1 MDHEN and CDR2 SYDVKM. The CDR3 bases are TGTGCCAGCAGTGACGGGACTCCCCCTGGAAACACCATATATTTT. It translates to CASSDGTPPGNTIYF. The whole variable domain, remainder taken from reference TRBV28 and TRBJ1-3, is DVKVTQSSRYLVKRTGEKVFLECVQDMDHENMFWYRQDPGLGLRLIYFSYDVKMKEKGDIPEGYSVSREKKERFSLILESASTNQTSMYLCASSDGTPPGNTIYFGEGSWLTVV.

The chain carries TRBV19 and TRBJ2-2, with 8 positions matching TRBD1. The CDR3 length is 18 residues. In germline, CDR1 is LNHDA, CDR2 SQIVND (reference sequence). Losses at the gene ends were 6 bases for V and 2 bases for J; bases not matched to a gene: 14. The CDR3 nucleotides read TGTGCCAGTAGCGAACCCGACAGGGGTCGATTTAACACCGGGGAGCTGTTTTTT. Amino acids: CASSEPDRGRFNTGELFF.

This chain uses TRBV7-3 with TRBJ2-2; the match to TRBD2 covers 7 bases. V shed 4 bases, J shed 6 bases, and the junction held 5 bases outside the gene matches. This CDR3 comprises 14 residues. CDR1 SGHTA and CDR2 FQGTGA come from the germline V gene. The CDR3 is CASSSRGGPGELFF. The DNA of the CDR3 is TGTGCCAGCAGCTCACGCGGGGGTCCCGGGGAGCTGTTTTTT.

V and J are TRBV4-1 and TRBJ1-1; TRBD1 is a possible D gene (5 bases). Germline V gene lookup returns CDR1 MGHRA and CDR2 YSYEKL. V was trimmed by 1 base and J by 2 bases, leaving 11 bases between them. There are 15 residues in the CDR3. The CDR3 sequence: CASSQVDRDNTEAFF. CDR3 DNA sequence: TGCGCCAGCAGCCAAGTCGACAGAGATAACACTGAAGCTTTCTTT.

V is TRBV10-3 and J is TRBJ1-2; tentative D call: TRBD1 (5 bases). Trimming shortened V by 6 bases and J by 12 bases, and 17 bases separated the two germline ends. The germline CDR1 and CDR2 sequences are ENHRY and SYGVKD. This CDR3 region has 12 residues. The CDR3 region is CAIRATGGEDTF. CDR3 coding DNA: TGTGCCATCAGAGCAACAGGCGGAGAGGACACCTTC.

This chain connects TRBV5-1 to TRBJ2-3, with TRBD2 matching 15 bases. Germline trimming cut 4 bases from V and 1 base from J; bases unmatched to any gene: 4. Germline V lookup: CDR1 SGHRS, CDR2 YFSETQ. CDR3 length: 17 amino acids. The CDR3 DNA reads TGCGCCAGCAGCCAGGGACTAGCGGGAGGAGGCACAGATACGCAGTATTTT. Encoded protein: CASSQGLAGGGTDTQYF.

The chain links TRBV5-1 to TRBJ2-3; TRBD2 matches 9 bases. Losses at the gene ends were 5 bases for V and 0 bases for J; bases not matched to a gene: 1. The CDR3 contains 14 residues. Germline V gene lookup returns CDR1 SGHRS and CDR2 YFSETQ. The CDR3 coding sequence is TGCGCCAGCAGACTAGCGGGTAGCACAGATACGCAGTATTTT. Translating it yields CASRLAGSTDTQYF.

The rearrangement joins TRBV27 to TRBJ1-1; D is unresolved. This CDR3 region has 14 residues. Trimming cost V 1 base and J 2 bases, with 8 bases left between them. Germline V CDR1 and CDR2: MNHEY, SMNVEV (reference sequence). DNA for the CDR3: TGTGCCAGCAGTTTATACGGGGTAAACACTGAAGCTTTCTTT. It encodes CASSLYGVNTEAFF.

The rearrangement links TRBV2 to TRBJ1-4, with 7 bases lining up with TRBD1. This CDR3 is 15 amino acids long. CDR1 and CDR2 from the germline V gene are SNHLY and FYNNEI. J lost 5 bases, V lost 2 bases, and 5 bases had no gene match. Here the CDR3 reads CASSERDSLNEKLFF. CDR3 DNA sequence: TGTGCCAGCAGTGAAAGGGACAGTTTGAATGAAAAACTGTTTTTT.

This chain joins TRBV6-2 or TRBV6-3 and TRBJ2-7; 8 positions match TRBD1. With V trimmed by 4 bases and J by 6 bases, 8 bases remained unmatched. CDR1 is MNHEY, CDR2 SVGEGT, per germline. The CDR3 spans 14 residues. DNA of the CDR3: TGTGCCAGCAGTTTGACCAGGGGGCTTGGCGAGCAGTACTTC. This translates into CASSLTRGLGEQYF.

The V and J genes are TRBV11-2 and TRBJ1-1; tentatively, D is TRBD1 (6 bases). The CDR3 spans 13 residues. Germline V gives CDR1 SGHAT, CDR2 FQNNGV. The V end lost 4 bases, the J end lost 5 bases, and 11 bases lay between the germline ends. The CDR3 sequence: CASSWIRGTEAFF. CDR3 nucleotides: TGTGCCAGCAGCTGGATAAGGGGGACTGAAGCTTTCTTT.

In DNA form, the CDR3 reads TGTGCCAGCAGTCTTAGCGGTACGCAGTATTTT. This codes for CASSLSGTQYF. This chain connects TRBV12-3 or TRBV12-4 to TRBJ2-3; possible D gene TRBD2, 6 bases. This CDR3 is built from 11 residues. Deletions cut 5 bases from V and 8 bases from J, with 8 bases between.

The J gene is TRBJ1-2, the V gene TRBV2; 9 nucleotides agree with TRBD1. V shed 4 bases, J shed 0 bases, and the junction held 3 bases outside the gene matches. This CDR3 has 15 amino acids. Germline CDR1 SNHLY, CDR2 FYNNEI. This CDR3 reads CASSGGDRANYGYTF. The CDR3 DNA reads TGTGCCAGCAGTGGGGGGGACAGGGCTAACTATGGCTACACCTTC. Using reference TRBV2 and TRBJ1-2 for the parts outside the CDR3, the full variable domain is EPEVTQTPSHQVTQMGQEVILRCVPISNHLYFYWYRQILGQKVEFLVSFYNNEISEKSEIFDDQFSVERPDGSNFTLKIRSTKLEDSAMYFCASSGGDRANYGYTFGSGTRLTVV.

The genes are TRBV16 and TRBJ1-1; TRBD1 might be the D (6 bases). This CDR3 contains 15 residues. CDR1 is KGHSY, CDR2 FQNENV, per germline. V was shortened by 0 bases and J by 3 bases, with 11 bases between the two germline ends. The CDR3 here is CASSQSRSGDTEAFF. DNA for the CDR3: TGTGCCAGCAGCCAATCCCGGTCAGGGGACACTGAAGCTTTCTTT.